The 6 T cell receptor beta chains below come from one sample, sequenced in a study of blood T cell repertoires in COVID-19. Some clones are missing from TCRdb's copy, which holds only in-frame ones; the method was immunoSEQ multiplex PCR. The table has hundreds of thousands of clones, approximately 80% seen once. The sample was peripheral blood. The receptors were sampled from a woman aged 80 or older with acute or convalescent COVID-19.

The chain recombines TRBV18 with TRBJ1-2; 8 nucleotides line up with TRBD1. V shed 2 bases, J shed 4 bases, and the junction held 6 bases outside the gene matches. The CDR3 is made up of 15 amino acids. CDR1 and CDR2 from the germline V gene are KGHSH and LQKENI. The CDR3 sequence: CASSPKDRESYGYTF. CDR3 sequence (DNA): TGTGCCAGCTCACCAAAGGACAGGGAAAGCTATGGCTACACCTTC.

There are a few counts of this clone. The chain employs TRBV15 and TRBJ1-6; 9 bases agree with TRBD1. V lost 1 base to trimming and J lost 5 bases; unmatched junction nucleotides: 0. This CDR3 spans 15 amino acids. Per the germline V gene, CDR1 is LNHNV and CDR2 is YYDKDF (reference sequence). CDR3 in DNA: TGTGCCACCAGCAGAGGACAGGGGGATAATTCACCCCTCCACTTT. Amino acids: CATSRGQGDNSPLHF.

The CDR3 DNA sequence: TGTGCCTCTCGACTAGCGGGGGATGCCGGGGAGCTGTTTTTT. It specifies CASRLAGDAGELFF. The chain combines TRBV10-3 with TRBJ2-2; TRBD2 aligns across 12 bases. The CDR3 totals 14 residues. V lost 11 bases to trimming and J lost 6 bases; unmatched junction nucleotides: 7. In germline, CDR1 is ENHRY, CDR2 SYGVKD.

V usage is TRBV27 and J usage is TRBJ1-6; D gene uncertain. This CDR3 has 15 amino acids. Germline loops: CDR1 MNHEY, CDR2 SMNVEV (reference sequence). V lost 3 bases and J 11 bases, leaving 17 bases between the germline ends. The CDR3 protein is CASSFNGIDPPPLHF. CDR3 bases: TGTGCCAGCAGTTTTAACGGGATCGATCCCCCACCCCTCCACTTT.

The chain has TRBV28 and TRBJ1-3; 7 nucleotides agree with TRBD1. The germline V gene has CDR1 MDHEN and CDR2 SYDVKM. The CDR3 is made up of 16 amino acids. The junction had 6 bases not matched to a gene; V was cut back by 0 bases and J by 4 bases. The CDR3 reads CASSLWAGGQGNTIYF. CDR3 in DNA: TGTGCCAGCAGTTTATGGGCAGGGGGGCAAGGAAACACCATATATTTT.

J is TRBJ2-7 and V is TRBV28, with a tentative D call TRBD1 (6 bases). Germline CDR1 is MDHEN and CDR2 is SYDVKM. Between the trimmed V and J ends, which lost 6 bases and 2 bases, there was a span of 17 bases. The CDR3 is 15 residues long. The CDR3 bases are TGTGCCAGCAGGGTCCAGGGGTCAGGGACCTACGAGCAGTACTTC. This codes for CASRVQGSGTYEQYF.